A single sample is the source of the 8 T cell receptor beta chains below, sequenced in a study of CD8 T cells in ankylosing spondylitis. TCRdb redid the calling of the 5' RACE reads with MiXCR, one entry per CDR3 protein. The data hold some 250,000 distinct CDR3 sequences, with roughly 8.6% observed a single time. Source material: blood, either unsorted or a sorted T cell fraction (not recorded which). These receptors came from a male donor with ankylosing spondylitis or in good health (not recorded which).

This clonotype was counted ten times or more. V is TRBV7-2 and J is TRBJ1-2; D unresolved. The CDR3 runs 14 residues. V gave up 1 base and J gave up 0 bases, with 6 bases separating them. Germline lookup yields CDR1 SGHTA and CDR2 FQGNSA. The CDR3, as DNA: TGTGCCAGCAGCTTAGACAGCGCTAACTATGGCTACACCTTC. Translating it yields CASSLDSANYGYTF.

This clonotype was detected many times. The rearrangement links TRBV3-1 to TRBJ1-1; D gene uncertain. V was shortened by 0 bases and J by 11 bases, with 13 bases between the two germline ends. Per the germline V gene, CDR1 is LGHDT and CDR2 is YNNKEL (reference sequence). CDR3 length: 13 residues. This chain's CDR3 is CASSQDSVGWAFF. The DNA of the CDR3 is TGTGCCAGCAGCCAAGATTCGGTAGGCTGGGCTTTCTTT.

This clonotype was seen repeatedly, ten times or more. V is TRBV29-1 and J is TRBJ2-7; D gene uncertain. Germline CDR1 is SQVTM and CDR2 is ANQGSEA. The CDR3 has 13 amino acids. The V and J ends lost 6 bases and 4 bases respectively, with 16 bases between them. This chain's CDR3 is CSVSISPVYEQYF. CDR3 nucleotides: TGCAGCGTATCCATCAGCCCTGTTTACGAGCAGTACTTC.

This clonotype was found many times. J is TRBJ1-5 and V is TRBV7-2, with D perhaps matching TRBD1 (6 bases). Trimming cost V 3 bases and J 2 bases, with 11 bases left between them. From germline, CDR1 is SGHTA and CDR2 FQGNSA. The CDR3 length is 15 residues. The CDR3 DNA reads as TGTGCCAGCAGCTTTACAGGGTGGGGCAATCAGCCCCAGCATTTT. Amino acid sequence: CASSFTGWGNQPQHF.

The sample holds many counts of this clonotype. This chain's CDR3 is CASSVRPDTQYF. The CDR3 region has the DNA TGTGCCAGCAGTGTCCGGCCAGATACGCAGTATTTT. The J gene is TRBJ2-3, the V gene TRBV12-3 or TRBV12-4; D gene uncertain. The CDR3 runs 12 residues. The V end lost 5 bases, the J end lost 4 bases, and 7 bases lay between the germline ends.

This clonotype was found many times. The chain recombines TRBV10-3 with TRBJ1-5; tentative D call: TRBD1 (5 bases). There are 15 residues in the CDR3. The V end was cut by 0 bases, the J end by 5 bases, with 11 bases between. Germline V CDR1 and CDR2: ENHRY, SYGVKD. This CDR3 reads CAISESLRGYQPQHF. The CDR3 nucleotides are TGTGCCATCAGTGAGTCGTTGAGGGGATATCAGCCCCAGCATTTT.

The chain links TRBV30 to TRBJ2-7; D is possibly TRBD1 (6 bases). The germline V and J ends were trimmed by 5 bases and 1 base, with 15 bases remaining between them. Germline V CDR1 and CDR2: GTSNPN, SVGIG (reference sequence). The CDR3 runs 14 residues. The CDR3 spells CAWGEGRGSYEQYF. CDR3 coding DNA: TGTGCCTGGGGCGAGGGCAGGGGATCCTACGAGCAGTACTTC.

The V and J genes are TRBV20-1 and TRBJ1-1; D perhaps matches TRBD1 (5 bases). The V gene lost 5 bases and the J gene lost 6 bases, with 16 bases spanning the gap. CDR3 length equals 13 residues. The germline V gene encodes CDR1 DFQATT and CDR2 SNEGSKA (reference sequence). The CDR3 region is CSAYLGDNPEAFF. As DNA, the CDR3 is TGCAGTGCTTATTTGGGGGATAACCCTGAAGCTTTCTTT.